This T cell receptor (beta chain) was captured in a study of blood T cell repertoires in COVID-19. The overall study: The analysed material was cDNA or gDNA that came from T cells, B-cell-depleted T cells, or PBMCs.

Authors' analysis steps: Reference gene primer amplification gave nucleated cell count estimates. Method: immunoSEQ multiplex PCR; TCRdb's copy keeps in-frame clones and lacks some. V and J calls and clone size are as listed in that table; D and trimming were resolved from the DNA. This sample carries 60,000 to 80,000 clones, roughly 84% of them seen once, and the ten largest clones take roughly 9.2%. This CDR3 region has 13 residues. Germline V gene sequence: CDR1 SGHNT, CDR2 YYREEE (reference sequence). J gave up 3 bases and V 4 bases, and 3 bases lay outside the gene matches. The sequence was collected from a man aged 45 to 65 with active COVID-19. The material sequenced was peripheral blood. The J gene is TRBJ2-7, the V gene TRBV5-4; 8 nucleotides align to TRBD2. The CDR3 nucleotides are TGTGCCAGCAGCCGGGAGGGCCTCTACGAGCAGTACTTC. Amino acids: CASSREGLYEQYF.